This TCR beta chain was obtained from a study of blood T cells in healthy people across ages. The CDR3 length is 16 residues. CDR1 and CDR2 from the germline V gene are MGHRA and YSYEKL. Trimming cost V 2 bases and J 0 bases, with 11 bases left between them. A minimum of 6 micrograms of total RNA was extracted per sample. A J-beta primer mix and a sample-barcoded 5' primer were used in a second PCR of about 7 to 12 cycles. One entry per CDR3 protein results from TCRdb running MiXCR on the 5' RACE reads. Of over 1,500,000 distinct CDR3 sequences in the sample, 40% to 55% were seen once. This sequence originates from a woman aged 40 to 55 in good health. Source material: blood. The rearrangement joins TRBV4-1 to TRBJ2-1; D is perhaps TRBD2 (6 bases). CDR3: CASSQLEGYSYNEQFF. The CDR3, as DNA: TGCGCCAGCAGCCAACTGGAGGGTTACTCCTACAATGAGCAGTTCTTC.